These 13 T cell receptor beta chains share one sample of origin, sequenced in a study of blood T cell repertoires in COVID-19. This table comes from immunoSEQ multiplex PCR, and its TCRdb copy is limited to in-frame clones, with some not included. Altogether around 320,000 clones are present, 90% being singletons, with the ten largest covering approximately 4.3%. The sample consisted of PBMCs or T cells enriched from blood (not recorded which). The source is a woman aged 18-29 years with acute COVID-19.

CDR3 DNA: TGTGCCAGTAGTATATGGGGCGGCCTCACAGATACGCAGTATTTT. Translation: CASSIWGGLTDTQYF. The J gene is TRBJ2-3, the V gene TRBV19, with D perhaps matching TRBD1 (5 bases). Germline V CDR1 and CDR2: LNHDA, SQIVND (reference sequence). The CDR3 loop spans 15 amino acids. The V end was cut by 2 bases, the J end by 2 bases, with 11 bases between. Variable domain in full (rest from reference TRBV19 and TRBJ2-3): DGGITQSPKYLFRKEGQNVTLSCEQNLNHDAMYWYRQDPGQGLRLIYYSQIVNDFQKGDIAEGYSVSREKKESFPLTVTSAQKNPTAFYLCASSIWGGLTDTQYFGPGTRLTVL.

The rearrangement uses TRBV14 and TRBJ2-7; 8 nucleotides line up with TRBD1. CDR1 and CDR2 (germline): SGHDN, FVKESK. The CDR3 loop spans 15 amino acids. With V trimmed by 2 bases and J by 3 bases, 6 bases remained unmatched. The CDR3 protein is CASSQWDRSSYEQYF. The CDR3 DNA reads TGTGCCAGCAGCCAATGGGACAGGTCCAGCTACGAGCAGTACTTC.

This chain connects TRBV9 to TRBJ2-7; tentatively, D is TRBD2 (6 bases). The CDR3 spans 16 residues. Germline loops: CDR1 SGDLS, CDR2 YYNGEE. V was trimmed by 0 bases and J by 9 bases, leaving 22 bases between them. This chain's CDR3 is CASSVGGRDSLLGQYF. The CDR3 bases are TGTGCCAGCAGCGTAGGGGGCCGGGACTCACTCTTAGGGCAGTACTTC.

The chain uses TRBV29-1 and TRBJ1-2, with D possibly TRBD1 on 5 matching bases. The germline V gene encodes CDR1 SQVTM and CDR2 ANQGSEA. The CDR3 length is 15 residues. V was shortened by 4 bases and J by 0 bases, with 15 bases between the two germline ends. The CDR3 protein is CSVGGRTASNYGYTF. The CDR3 DNA reads TGCAGCGTTGGGGGGAGGACCGCTTCTAACTATGGCTACACCTTC.

The V gene is TRBV2, the J gene TRBJ1-4; TRBD1 aligns across 10 bases. The CDR3 runs to 14 residues. Germline CDR1 and CDR2: SNHLY and FYNNEI. V shed 3 bases, J shed 5 bases, and the junction held 0 bases outside the gene matches. The chain's CDR3 is CASSETGGNEKLFF. For the CDR3, the DNA is TGTGCCAGCAGTGAGACAGGGGGCAATGAAAAACTGTTTTTT. Full variable domain (remainder filled in from reference TRBV2 and TRBJ1-4): EPEVTQTPSHQVTQMGQEVILRCVPISNHLYFYWYRQILGQKVEFLVSFYNNEISEKSEIFDDQFSVERPDGSNFTLKIRSTKLEDSAMYFCASSETGGNEKLFFGSGTQLSVL.

V and J are TRBV5-1 and TRBJ1-1; D unresolved. Per germline, CDR1 SGHRS and CDR2 YFSETQ. The CDR3 is 14 residues long. V was trimmed by 0 bases and J by 3 bases, leaving 9 bases between them. CDR3 protein: CASSLVTGDTEAFF. DNA for the CDR3: TGCGCCAGCAGCTTGGTCACCGGGGACACTGAAGCTTTCTTT.

V is TRBV2 and J is TRBJ1-1; D not certain. This CDR3 is built from 15 residues. The germline gives CDR1 SNHLY, CDR2 FYNNEI. V lost 4 bases and J 7 bases, leaving 19 bases between the germline ends. The CDR3 DNA sequence: TGTGCCAGCAGTGGGGCCAGCCTCTCGGGAGGTGAAGCTTTCTTT. Its protein product is CASSGASLSGGEAFF.

This chain uses TRBV4-1 with TRBJ1-6; D gene unclear. V lost 0 bases to trimming and J lost 7 bases, with 16 bases between them. Germline V CDR1 and CDR2: MGHRA, YSYEKL. The CDR3 extends over 17 amino acids. The CDR3 is CASSQEWQAGYNSPLHF. CDR3 nucleotide sequence: TGCGCCAGCAGCCAAGAGTGGCAGGCGGGGTACAATTCACCCCTCCACTTT.

V gene TRBV27 combines with J gene TRBJ2-4; possible D gene TRBD2, 6 bases. Germline V gene sequence: CDR1 MNHEY, CDR2 SMNVEV (reference sequence). The CDR3 runs to 14 residues. Trimming took 4 bases from V and 3 from J, leaving 10 bases between them. The CDR3 reads CASSSLSGKNIQYF. The CDR3 bases are TGTGCCAGCAGTTCGCTTAGCGGCAAAAACATTCAGTACTTC.

This sequence joins TRBV13 and TRBJ2-1; 7 nucleotides align to TRBD1. The V gene end was trimmed by 5 bases and the J gene end by 7 bases; junction bases not matched to a gene: 11. This CDR3 contains 15 residues. Germline loops: CDR1 PRHDT, CDR2 FYEKMQ (reference sequence). The CDR3 region is CASSPQGSLFNEQFF. CDR3 nucleotide sequence: TGTGCCAGCAGCCCACAGGGGTCCCTTTTTAATGAGCAGTTCTTC.

V is TRBV19 and J is TRBJ2-1; possibly TRBD1 for D (5 bases). The CDR3 is 11 residues long. Trimming took 8 bases from V and 4 from J, leaving 6 bases between them. Germline loops: CDR1 LNHDA, CDR2 SQIVND (reference sequence). The CDR3 nucleotides are TGTGCCAGTCAGGGATACAATGAGCAGTTCTTC. Its protein product is CASQGYNEQFF. The complete variable domain, with remaining parts taken from reference TRBV19 and TRBJ2-1, reads DGGITQSPKYLFRKEGQNVTLSCEQNLNHDAMYWYRQDPGQGLRLIYYSQIVNDFQKGDIAEGYSVSREKKESFPLTVTSAQKNPTAFYLCASQGYNEQFFGPGTRLTVL.

The J gene is TRBJ2-1, the V gene TRBV19; D may be TRBD2 (6 bases). Germline loops: CDR1 LNHDA, CDR2 SQIVND (reference sequence). V gave up 5 bases and J gave up 3 bases, with 11 bases separating them. The CDR3 consists of 14 residues. CDR3 loop: CASSAGSGYNEQFF. The CDR3 DNA reads TGTGCCAGTAGTGCGGGGTCGGGCTACAATGAGCAGTTCTTC.

The J gene is TRBJ2-7, the V gene TRBV10-2; D possibly corresponds to TRBD2 (5 bases). This CDR3 region has 14 residues. Germline values: CDR1 WSHSY, CDR2 SAAADI. Trimming removed 10 bases from V and 7 bases from J, with 23 bases in between. Here the CDR3 reads CATGVGVALREQYF. In DNA form, the CDR3 reads TGCGCCACCGGGGTGGGCGTGGCCCTACGGGAGCAGTACTTC.